The 32 T cell receptor beta chains in this list originate from one sample, sequenced in a study of shared clonotypes between healthy human individuals. Here immunoSEQ multiplex PCR was the method, and the copy in TCRdb shows in-frame clones only, minus some. The sample gives millions of clones, 90% to 95% of which show up once; 0.1% to 0.15% is in the top ten. What was sequenced was naive CD4+ T cells sorted from blood. The subset here: CD45RA+ positively selected. Receptor source: a man younger than 35 in good health.

The chain couples TRBV4-1 to TRBJ2-7; 9 bases are shared with TRBD1. J lost 0 bases, V lost 5 bases, and 11 bases had no gene match. The CDR3 contains 17 residues. In germline, CDR1 is MGHRA, CDR2 YSYEKL. CDR3 coding DNA: TGCGCCAGCAGCAGCATCCCTGGACAGGGGAGCTCCTACGAGCAGTACTTC. This encodes CASSSIPGQGSSYEQYF.

The J gene is TRBJ1-1, the V gene TRBV27, with D possibly matching TRBD1 (6 bases). Germline V CDR1 and CDR2: MNHEY, SMNVEV (reference sequence). Trimming shortened V by 2 bases and J by 5 bases, and 15 bases separated the two germline ends. The CDR3 sequence is 15 residues long. The CDR3 loop reads CASSLVGGRETEAFF. The DNA of the CDR3 is TGTGCCAGCAGTTTAGTTGGGGGGCGTGAGACTGAAGCTTTCTTT.

The chain combines TRBV5-1 with TRBJ2-1, with unresolved D. The CDR3 has 13 residues. CDR1 SGHRS and CDR2 YFSETQ come from the germline V gene. V lost 0 bases and J lost 4, with 5 bases in between. In nucleotides, the CDR3 is TGCGCCAGCAGCTTGGAGAAATACAATGAGCAGTTCTTC. This gives the protein CASSLEKYNEQFF.

The V gene is TRBV6-5, the J gene TRBJ1-2; a possible D gene is TRBD1 (5 bases). V shed 6 bases and J shed 0 bases, with 14 bases lying between them. The CDR3 consists of 15 residues. The germline CDR1 and CDR2 sequences are MNHEY and SVGAGI. DNA for the CDR3: TGTGCCAGCAGGGACGAGACAGTTTCTAACTATGGCTACACCTTC. It translates to CASRDETVSNYGYTF.

J is TRBJ2-4 and V is TRBV6-1, with D uncertain. The CDR3 totals 15 residues. Germline V gene lookup returns CDR1 MNHNS and CDR2 SASEGT. V was cut by 0 bases and J by 0 bases, with 6 bases left in between. This CDR3 is CASSEAVRAKNIQYF. The CDR3 DNA sequence: TGTGCCAGCAGTGAAGCGGTCAGAGCCAAAAACATTCAGTACTTC.

This chain connects TRBV25-1 to TRBJ2-7; D may correspond to TRBD1 or TRBD2 (6 bases each). The V and J ends lost 3 bases and 4 bases respectively, with 10 bases between them. CDR1 MGHDK and CDR2 SYGVNS come from the germline V gene. CDR3 length: 13 residues. CDR3 amino acids: CASSEGGRYEQYF. In DNA form, the CDR3 reads TGTGCCAGCAGTGAGGGGGGCAGGTACGAGCAGTACTTC.

The V and J genes are TRBV5-1 and TRBJ2-7; 8 bases fit TRBD2. The CDR3 length is 15 residues. The J segment lost 0 bases and the V segment lost 5 bases, leaving 7 bases of the junction unmatched. Germline-derived CDR1 and CDR2 are SGHRS and YFSETQ. The CDR3 DNA sequence: TGCGCCAGCAGTCAACTAGCGGACAGCTCCTACGAGCAGTACTTC. It codes for CASSQLADSSYEQYF.

The chain is built from TRBV6-6 and TRBJ1-1, with no clear D. Trimming removed 0 bases at V and 10 bases at J, with 9 bases between. The germline CDR1 and CDR2 sequences are MNHNY and SVGAGI (reference sequence). This CDR3 region has 12 residues. This chain's CDR3 is CASSYSGEVAFF. Written as DNA, the CDR3 is TGTGCCAGCAGTTACTCTGGGGAGGTAGCTTTCTTT.

The genes are TRBV27 and TRBJ1-6, with 7 bases that match TRBD1. There are 17 residues in the CDR3. V lost 2 bases to trimming and J lost 4 bases; unmatched junction nucleotides: 8. CDR1 is MNHEY, CDR2 SMNVEV, per germline (reference sequence). Here the CDR3 reads CASSLRPTGSYNSPLHF. The CDR3 DNA sequence: TGTGCCAGCAGTTTAAGGCCGACAGGGTCATATAATTCACCCCTCCACTTT.

The rearrangement joins TRBV27 to TRBJ2-1; no definite D call. This CDR3 spans 17 amino acids. Trimming left V 2 bases short and J 3 bases short, with 17 bases between. Germline CDR1 is MNHEY and CDR2 is SMNVEV (reference sequence). This chain's CDR3 is CASSLRPEVFIYNEQFF. CDR3 coding DNA: TGTGCCAGCAGTTTAAGGCCAGAAGTTTTCATCTACAATGAGCAGTTCTTC.

Worth noting for this clone: The same CDR3 can be traced to other DNA sequences in this sample. The chain employs TRBV7-2 and TRBJ2-2; D is unresolved. This CDR3 has 12 residues. Germline V CDR1 and CDR2: SGHTA, FQGNSA. Trimming cost V 4 bases and J 5 bases, with 5 bases left between them. Here the CDR3 reads CASSSYTGELFF. In nucleotides, the CDR3 is TGTGCCAGCAGCTCCTATACCGGGGAGCTGTTTTTT.

The gene calls are TRBV4-1 and TRBJ1-4; 7 bases match TRBD1. From germline, CDR1 is MGHRA and CDR2 YSYEKL. This CDR3 contains 15 residues. V lost 8 bases and J lost 5; bases outside the gene matches: 11. The CDR3 DNA sequence: TGCGCCAGCGCTCGTCCCGGGACAGCAAATGAAAAACTGTTTTTT. Amino acid sequence: CASARPGTANEKLFF.

V and J are TRBV6-6 and TRBJ2-7; D not resolved. The CDR3 contains 14 residues. Germline CDR1 reads MNHNY; CDR2 reads SVGAGI (reference sequence). Trimming left V 2 bases short and J 2 bases short, with 10 bases between. The CDR3 here is CASSYPTETYEQYF. CDR3 in DNA: TGTGCCAGCAGTTACCCCACTGAAACCTACGAGCAGTACTTC.

The chain joins TRBV19 to TRBJ1-6; D is perhaps TRBD1 (5 bases). CDR1 is LNHDA and CDR2 is SQIVND in the germline V gene (reference sequence). V lost 8 bases to trimming and J lost 7 bases, with 15 bases between them. This CDR3 has 14 residues. The DNA for the CDR3 is TGTGCCAGTGGTCAAGGAGGGGCCAATTCACCCCTCCACTTT. This encodes CASGQGGANSPLHF.

The chain carries TRBV5-4 and TRBJ2-7, with TRBD2 as a possible D gene (6 bases). Germline V lookup: CDR1 SGHNT, CDR2 YYREEE (reference sequence). Between the trimmed V and J ends, which lost 2 bases and 4 bases, there was a span of 16 bases. The CDR3 length is 15 residues. The CDR3 region has the DNA TGTGCCAGCAGCTTTACCGGGAGAGGGGATTACGAGCAGTACTTC. Protein sequence: CASSFTGRGDYEQYF.

In nucleotides, the CDR3 is TGTGCCTGGAGCAGGGTCGAGCAGTACTTC. Translating it yields CAWSRVEQYF. The V and J genes are TRBV30 and TRBJ2-7, with D possibly TRBD1 on 5 matching bases. The CDR3 totals 10 residues. V was shortened by 3 bases and J by 6 bases, with 6 bases between the two germline ends. CDR1 and CDR2 (germline): GTSNPN, SVGIG (reference sequence).

J is TRBJ1-6 and V is TRBV4-3; D may be TRBD1 (5 bases). Trimming stripped 0 bases from V and 7 bases from J, with 16 bases between. CDR1 and CDR2 from the germline V gene are LGHNA and YSLEER. The CDR3 runs 17 residues. In DNA form, the CDR3 reads TGCGCCAGCAGCCAAGAGCCCGGGACCCAACTAAATTCACCCCTCCACTTT. It encodes CASSQEPGTQLNSPLHF.

This chain links TRBV9 with TRBJ1-3, with D perhaps TRBD1 (6 bases). Germline V CDR1 and CDR2: SGDLS, YYNGEE. V lost 4 bases to trimming and J lost 2 bases, with 10 bases between them. The CDR3 contains 14 residues. DNA of the CDR3: TGTGCCAGCAGCCTCCCAGGGGCTGGAAACACCATATATTTT. Translating it yields CASSLPGAGNTIYF. The complete variable domain, with remaining parts taken from reference TRBV9 and TRBJ1-3, reads DSGVTQTPKHLITATGQRVTLRCSPRSGDLSVYWYQQSLDQGLQFLIQYYNGEERAKGNILERFSAQQFPDLHSELNLSSLELGDSALYFCASSLPGAGNTIYFGEGSWLTVV.

The chain links TRBV30 to TRBJ2-5; 11 bases map to TRBD2. Losses at the gene ends were 5 bases for V and 5 bases for J; bases not matched to a gene: 7. Germline V lookup: CDR1 GTSNPN, CDR2 SVGIG (reference sequence). The CDR3 has 14 residues. Here the CDR3 reads CAWDSGRAVETQYF. CDR3 bases: TGTGCCTGGGATAGCGGGAGGGCCGTTGAGACCCAGTACTTC.

CDR3 nucleotides: TGTGCCAGCAGTACCTTCTACGAGCAGTACTTC. Translated, it gives CASSTFYEQYF. V is TRBV28 and J is TRBJ2-7; the D is unclear. The CDR3 is 11 amino acids. Germline V gene data show CDR1 as MDHEN and CDR2 as SYDVKM. The V end lost 5 bases, the J end lost 3 bases, and 5 bases lay between the germline ends.

The V gene is TRBV11-2, the J gene TRBJ2-2, with 7 nucleotides matching TRBD1. The CDR3 runs to 18 residues. Germline CDR1 is SGHAT and CDR2 is FQNNGV. Germline trimming cut 4 bases from V and 1 base from J; bases unmatched to any gene: 12. The CDR3 region is CASSSNTRQGRNTGELFF. The DNA of the CDR3 is TGTGCCAGCAGCTCAAATACTCGACAGGGACGGAACACCGGGGAGCTGTTTTTT. The full variable domain, rest sourced from reference TRBV11-2 and TRBJ2-2, is EAGVAQSPRYKIIEKRQSVAFWCNPISGHATLYWYQQILGQGPKLLIQFQNNGVVDDSQLPKDRFSAERLKGVDSTLKIQPAKLEDSAVYLCASSSNTRQGRNTGELFFGEGSRLTVL.

The gene calls are TRBV27 and TRBJ2-5; D call uncertain. Between the trimmed V and J ends, which lost 8 bases and 9 bases, there was a span of 13 bases. The CDR3 contains 11 residues. Germline V lookup: CDR1 MNHEY, CDR2 SMNVEV (reference sequence). DNA for the CDR3: TGTGCCAGCGGGCCAGTAAGGGCCCAGTACTTC. It translates to CASGPVRAQYF.

This rearrangement joins TRBV5-1 to TRBJ2-3; D unclear. This CDR3 is built from 17 residues. The V gene's germline CDR1 is SGHRS and CDR2 YFSETQ. V was pared by 0 bases and J by 0 bases, with 14 bases between. The CDR3 bases are TGCGCCAGCAGCTTGGGTAGCAGTGCGACGAGCACAGATACGCAGTATTTT. As protein: CASSLGSSATSTDTQYF.

The chain uses TRBV7-2 and TRBJ2-5, with D unclear. The CDR3 has 15 amino acids. V lost 5 bases and J lost 0, with 13 bases in between. Looked up from germline, CDR1 is SGHTA and CDR2 is FQGNSA. The CDR3 bases are TGTGCCAGCAGCCAAACGACTCAGTACCAAGAGACCCAGTACTTC. Translated: CASSQTTQYQETQYF. Full variable domain (outside the CDR3, taken from reference TRBV7-2 and TRBJ2-5): GAGVSQSPSNKVTEKGKDVELRCDPISGHTALYWYRQSLGQGLEFLIYFQGNSAPDKSGLPSDRFSAERTGGSVSTLTIQRTQQEDSAVYLCASSQTTQYQETQYFGPGTRLLVL.

The V gene is TRBV19, the J gene TRBJ1-5; 7 bases agree with TRBD1. The V gene end was trimmed by 7 bases and the J gene end by 6 bases; junction bases not matched to a gene: 9. The length of the CDR3 is 14 residues. The germline CDR1 and CDR2 sequences are LNHDA and SQIVND (reference sequence). DNA for the CDR3: TGTGCCAGTAACCTCCTACAGGGGACTCAGCCCCAGCATTTT. This sequence encodes CASNLLQGTQPQHF.

This sequence joins TRBV10-3 and TRBJ2-7; TRBD2 aligns across 12 bases. This CDR3 has 17 amino acids. The V and J ends lost 3 bases and 0 bases, in that order; junction bases with no gene match: 6. Germline V gene data show CDR1 as ENHRY and CDR2 as SYGVKD. This chain's CDR3 is CAISDQPGLAGSYEQYF. CDR3 nucleotides: TGTGCCATCAGTGATCAACCGGGACTAGCGGGCTCCTACGAGCAGTACTTC.

In its sample, this clone was seen once. The chain couples TRBV11-2 to TRBJ2-3; 9 bases align to TRBD2. Trimming cost V 3 bases and J 4 bases; bases outside gene matches: 8. CDR1 and CDR2 from the germline V gene are SGHAT and FQNNGV. The CDR3 is made up of 16 amino acids. CDR3 DNA: TGTGCCAGCAGCTTTCGGGCCCTAGCGGGGTCAGATACGCAGTATTTT. Its protein is CASSFRALAGSDTQYF.

As concerns this clone: In the same sample, other DNA sequences code for this CDR3. V gene TRBV5-6 combines with J gene TRBJ1-2, with D possibly TRBD1 on 5 matching bases. Trimming took 4 bases from V and 2 from J, leaving 6 bases between them. The CDR3 is 12 residues long. Germline V lookup: CDR1 SGHDT, CDR2 YYEEEE. The chain's CDR3 is CASSRTNYGYTF. The CDR3 DNA follows: TGTGCCAGCAGCCGGACAAACTATGGCTACACCTTC.

The V gene is TRBV18, the J gene TRBJ1-5; the D gene is possibly TRBD1 (6 bases). Deletions cut 6 bases from V and 5 bases from J, with 11 bases between. The CDR3 runs 13 residues. Looked up from germline, CDR1 is KGHSH and CDR2 is LQKENI. This chain's CDR3 is CASSRDTYQPQHF. The CDR3 DNA is TGTGCCAGCTCTCGGGACACCTATCAGCCCCAGCATTTT. The complete variable domain, with remaining parts taken from reference TRBV18 and TRBJ1-5, reads NAGVMQNPRHLVRRRGQEARLRCSPMKGHSHVYWYRQLPEEGLKFMVYLQKENIIDESGMPKERFSAEFPKEGPSILRIQQVVRGDSAAYFCASSRDTYQPQHFGDGTRLSIL.

This chain joins TRBV14 and TRBJ1-1; possibly TRBD1 for D (5 bases). The V end was cut by 1 base, the J end by 3 bases, with 6 bases between. The CDR3 is 13 residues long. Germline V gives CDR1 SGHDN, CDR2 FVKESK. The CDR3 loop is CASSQGQHTEAFF. The CDR3 region has the DNA TGTGCCAGCAGCCAAGGACAGCACACTGAAGCTTTCTTT. Supplemented by reference TRBV14 and TRBJ1-1, the full variable domain reads EAGVTQFPSHSVIEKGQTVTLRCDPISGHDNLYWYRRVMGKEIKFLLHFVKESKQDESGMPNNRFLAERTGGTYSTLKVQPAELEDSGVYFCASSQGQHTEAFFGQGTRLTVV.

The V call is TRBV9, the J call TRBJ1-1; D may be TRBD1 (6 bases). CDR3 size: 15 residues. V was trimmed by 3 bases and J by 2 bases, leaving 14 bases between them. Germline CDR1 SGDLS, CDR2 YYNGEE. CDR3 residues: CASSALMGANTEAFF. Written as DNA, the CDR3 is TGTGCCAGCAGCGCCCTGATGGGGGCAAACACTGAAGCTTTCTTT.

The chain recombines TRBV10-1 with TRBJ2-7, with a weak D call TRBD1 (7 bases). V lost 6 bases to trimming and J lost 3 bases, with 15 bases between them. CDR1 is WNHNN, CDR2 SYGVQD, per germline (reference sequence). The CDR3 runs 14 residues. This CDR3 reads CASRTTGEDYEQYF. The CDR3 DNA follows: TGCGCCAGCAGGACAACAGGGGAGGACTACGAGCAGTACTTC.